The clone carrying this T cell receptor (beta chain) was detected only a few times. Its antigen is unidentified. Researchers used the Oncomine TCR Beta short-read assay to sequence DNA from cultured CD4+ T cells. From the PCR reads, TCRdb called clonotypes with MiXCR, one entry per CDR3 protein. The sample records roughly 13,000 distinct CDR3 sequences, roughly a third being singletons. The sample is drawn from a study of vaccination and CD4 T cells after COVID-19. In the study overall: Researchers treated cells with overlapping spike peptides taken from SARS-CoV-2, HCoV-NL63, HCoV-OC43 and HCoV-229E.

As to treatment: roughly ten-day PBMC culture with coronavirus spike peptide pools or control peptides (ViraFEST assay). Using peptide pools, antigen-specific T cells were expanded in ViraFEST before TCRs were sequenced. This sequence originates from a human donor who had recovered from COVID-19. The material sequenced was CD4+ T cells from blood, cultured in vitro, taken after SARS-CoV-2 vaccination.

CDR3 nucleotides: TGTGCCAGCAGACCGGGACAGGGGTTTTATGGCTACACCTTC. It yields the protein CASRPGQGFYGYTF. This chain connects TRBV6-2 or TRBV6-3 to TRBJ1-2; 10 nucleotides match TRBD1. The germline gives CDR1 MNHEY, CDR2 SVGEGT. The CDR3 runs 14 residues. With V trimmed by 6 bases and J by 5 bases, 6 bases remained unmatched.